The T cell receptor (beta chain) under discussion was sequenced for a study of blood T cell repertoires in COVID-19. Germline V gene data show CDR1 as SGHVS and CDR2 as FQNEAQ. Trimming took off 1 base at V and 0 bases at J, with 17 bases between the two ends. There are 18 residues in the CDR3. The repertoire was sequenced with immunoSEQ multiplex PCR; TCRdb's copy has only in-frame clones and lacks some. The table includes about 240,000 clones, about 86% detected once. Input material: peripheral blood. The chain links TRBV7-8 to TRBJ2-3, with D possibly matching TRBD2 (6 bases). The TCR was taken from a woman aged 45-65 years with COVID-19, enrolled during active disease. CDR3 sequence: CASSLGGRRLVSTDTQYF. As DNA, the CDR3 is TGTGCCAGCAGCTTAGGGGGACGCCGACTAGTGAGCACAGATACGCAGTATTTT.